Each of the 21 T cell receptor beta chains below was sequenced from the same sample in a study of blood T cell repertoires in COVID-19. The data were produced by immunoSEQ multiplex PCR, yet TCRdb's version contains in-frame clones alone and is incomplete. This table has about 210,000 clones, just over 90% appearing once. The sequenced material came from peripheral blood. The source is a man aged 30 to 45 with acute or convalescent COVID-19.

The chain links TRBV18 to TRBJ1-1, with a possible D match to TRBD1 (6 bases). The CDR3 length is 14 residues. Germline CDR1 KGHSH, CDR2 LQKENI. Trimming took off 6 bases at V and 4 bases at J, with 15 bases between the two ends. CDR3 sequence (DNA): TGTGCCAGCTCGCCGAACAGGGTCTTCACTGAAGCTTTCTTT. The encoded protein is CASSPNRVFTEAFF.

This chain links TRBV30 with TRBJ1-1, with 7 bases fitting TRBD1. CDR1 GTSNPN and CDR2 SVGIG come from the germline V gene (reference sequence). V lost 2 bases to trimming and J lost 0 bases; unmatched junction nucleotides: 9. The CDR3 covers 16 residues. The chain's CDR3 is CAWSLGGSYMNTEAFF. The CDR3 DNA is TGTGCCTGGAGTCTAGGGGGCAGCTACATGAACACTGAAGCTTTCTTT.

V gene TRBV18 combines with J gene TRBJ2-7; possibly TRBD1 for D (6 bases). Trimming removed 1 base at V and 1 base at J, with 20 bases between. The germline gives CDR1 KGHSH, CDR2 LQKENI. This CDR3 has 18 amino acids. The CDR3 coding sequence is TGTGCCAGCTCACCACTCCCGTCTAGACAGGCTACATCCTACGAGCAGTACTTC. Amino acids: CASSPLPSRQATSYEQYF.

The rearrangement joins TRBV19 to TRBJ1-3; tentative D call: TRBD1 (6 bases). This CDR3 has 14 amino acids. Trimming took off 9 bases at V and 0 bases at J, with 12 bases between the two ends. From germline, CDR1 is LNHDA and CDR2 SQIVND (reference sequence). The CDR3 DNA is TGTGCCAGCACCACAGGGAGCTCTGGAAACACCATATATTTT. Residues: CASTTGSSGNTIYF.

The chain couples TRBV7-8 to TRBJ2-1; 11 bases match TRBD2. After removal of 7 bases from V and 10 bases from J, the junction contained 9 bases not matched to a gene. Germline values: CDR1 SGHVS, CDR2 FQNEAQ. This CDR3 has 14 residues. This chain's CDR3 is CASKLAGVVGEQFF. The CDR3 bases are TGTGCCAGCAAACTAGCGGGAGTGGTGGGAGAGCAGTTCTTC.

The chain joins TRBV30 to TRBJ2-1; D not certain. This CDR3 has 13 residues. Germline CDR1 reads GTSNPN; CDR2 reads SVGIG (reference sequence). Deletions cut 5 bases from V and 0 bases from J, with 8 bases between. The CDR3 region has the DNA TGTGCCTGGGCCGGGTACTCCTACAATGAGCAGTTCTTC. Encoded protein: CAWAGYSYNEQFF.

CDR3 in amino acids: CASSRWNQPQHF. Written as DNA, the CDR3 is TGTGCCAGCAGTCGGTGGAATCAGCCCCAGCATTTT. V gene TRBV7-9 combines with J gene TRBJ1-5; no clear D gene. The CDR3 runs 12 residues. CDR1 and CDR2 (germline): SEHNR, FQNEAQ (reference sequence). Trimming cost V 6 bases and J 4 bases, with 7 bases left between them.

V usage is TRBV19 and J usage is TRBJ1-1; no clear D gene. The V end lost 6 bases, the J end lost 10 bases, and 18 bases lay between the germline ends. This CDR3 is built from 13 residues. Germline V CDR1 and CDR2: LNHDA, SQIVND (reference sequence). DNA of the CDR3: TGTGCCAGTAGCGCCGGAGGGCCCGAGGGAGCTTTCTTT. Its translation: CASSAGGPEGAFF. Full variable domain (outside the CDR3, taken from reference TRBV19 and TRBJ1-1): DGGITQSPKYLFRKEGQNVTLSCEQNLNHDAMYWYRQDPGQGLRLIYYSQIVNDFQKGDIAEGYSVSREKKESFPLTVTSAQKNPTAFYLCASSAGGPEGAFFGQGTRLTVV.

The sample holds one count of this clone. The chain combines TRBV5-1 with TRBJ1-2; 7 nucleotides match TRBD1. CDR1 is SGHRS and CDR2 is YFSETQ in the germline V gene. With 4 bases clipped from V and 6 bases from J, the junction kept 9 bases outside the gene matches. The CDR3 covers 14 residues. CDR3 coding DNA: TGCGCCAGCAGCGTCAGGGGGATTAGCGATGGCTACACCTTC. Its protein product is CASSVRGISDGYTF.

This chain links TRBV6-6 with TRBJ1-2, with D hard to call. CDR3 size: 15 residues. V lost 0 bases, J lost 2 bases, and 10 bases lay in between. CDR1 is MNHNY, CDR2 SVGAGI, per germline (reference sequence). Here the CDR3 reads CASSYSTAGNYGYTF. CDR3 nucleotides: TGTGCCAGCAGTTACTCGACGGCGGGGAACTATGGCTACACCTTC.

V and J are TRBV28 and TRBJ1-1, with D hard to call. V shed 5 bases and J shed 5 bases, with 15 bases lying between them. The germline V gene encodes CDR1 MDHEN and CDR2 SYDVKM. The CDR3 is 14 amino acids. CDR3 sequence reads: CASSLRVGRTEAFF. CDR3 bases: TGTGCCAGCAGTCTCCGGGTGGGTCGGACTGAAGCTTTCTTT.

The chain recombines TRBV5-4 with TRBJ2-1, with 10 bases lining up with TRBD2. This CDR3 is built from 17 residues. The V and J ends lost 3 bases and 5 bases, in that order; junction bases with no gene match: 11. Germline CDR1 and CDR2: SGHNT and YYREEE (reference sequence). CDR3 region: CASSSWGLANNNNEQFF. The DNA of the CDR3 is TGTGCCAGCAGCTCCTGGGGACTAGCGAATAACAACAATGAGCAGTTCTTC.

This chain links TRBV5-4 with TRBJ1-2; D is unresolved. The CDR3 consists of 13 residues. Trimming pared 1 base from V and 8 bases from J, leaving 12 bases between. CDR1 and CDR2 (germline): SGHNT, YYREEE (reference sequence). The CDR3 reads CASSLPGTTGYTF. The CDR3 DNA sequence: TGTGCCAGCAGCTTGCCGGGAACGACGGGCTACACCTTC.

This clone came up a few times. The chain combines TRBV4-1 with TRBJ1-2, with 8 positions matching TRBD1. V shed 4 bases, J shed 8 bases, and the junction held 6 bases outside the gene matches. This CDR3 is 13 amino acids long. The germline CDR1 and CDR2 sequences are MGHRA and YSYEKL. The CDR3 loop is CASSRQGAEGYTF. In nucleotides, the CDR3 is TGCGCCAGCAGCCGTCAGGGGGCGGAGGGCTACACCTTC.

This chain joins TRBV11-2 and TRBJ2-7, with a weak D call TRBD2 (6 bases). Between the trimmed V and J ends, which lost 6 bases and 3 bases, there was a span of 15 bases. Looked up from germline, CDR1 is SGHAT and CDR2 is FQNNGV. This CDR3 is 14 amino acids long. CDR3: CASRPGLTFYEQYF. As DNA, the CDR3 is TGTGCCAGCAGGCCGGGACTCACGTTCTACGAGCAGTACTTC.

The chain is built from TRBV28 and TRBJ2-3; the D gene is possibly TRBD2 (6 bases). The ends were cut back, 6 bases at V and 5 bases at J, with 15 bases in the middle. The CDR3 runs to 14 residues. The germline CDR1 and CDR2 sequences are MDHEN and SYDVKM. The DNA of the CDR3 is TGTGCCAGCAGCTACTCGCGGAGGGGAGATACGCAGTATTTT. Translated, it gives CASSYSRRGDTQYF.

The chain has TRBV13 and TRBJ2-1, with 7 positions matching TRBD2. This CDR3 region has 15 residues. The ends lost 2 bases at V and 8 bases at J; junction bases unmatched: 9. Looked up from germline, CDR1 is PRHDT and CDR2 is FYEKMQ (reference sequence). The CDR3 coding sequence is TGTGCCAGCAGCTTATACACAAAGGGGAGGGATGAGCAGTTCTTC. Amino acids: CASSLYTKGRDEQFF. The entire variable domain, with the rest obtained from reference TRBV13 and TRBJ2-1, is as follows: AAGVIQSPRHLIKEKRETATLKCYPIPRHDTVYWYQQGPGQDPQFLISFYEKMQSDKGSIPDRFSAQQFSDYHSELNMSSLELGDSALYFCASSLYTKGRDEQFFGPGTRLTVL.

The chain carries TRBV18 and TRBJ1-1; D is unclear. The CDR3 extends over 14 amino acids. Germline V lookup: CDR1 KGHSH, CDR2 LQKENI. Trimming shortened V by 1 base and J by 4 bases, and 10 bases separated the two germline ends. CDR3 in DNA: TGTGCCAGCTCACCACAGAGGGAGGGCACTGAAGCTTTCTTT. It encodes CASSPQREGTEAFF.

This clone was seen a single time. The chain combines TRBV20-1 with TRBJ2-3, with 7 positions matching TRBD1. The CDR3 totals 13 residues. Losses at the gene ends were 3 bases for V and 4 bases for J; bases not matched to a gene: 4. Germline V gene lookup returns CDR1 DFQATT and CDR2 SNEGSKA (reference sequence). For the CDR3, the DNA is TGCAGTGCTAGTCGGCAGGGGGCAGATACGCAGTATTTT. Its protein is CSASRQGADTQYF.

The chain uses TRBV3-1 (or the pseudogene TRBV3-2) and TRBJ2-3, with TRBD2 identical over 12 bases. CDR1 LGHDT and CDR2 YNNKEL come from the germline V gene (reference sequence). CDR3 length: 16 residues. Trimming cost V 7 bases and J 4 bases; bases outside gene matches: 9. CDR3 protein: CASKASGRAVSDTQYF. The CDR3 DNA reads TGTGCCAGCAAGGCTAGCGGGAGGGCCGTCTCAGATACGCAGTATTTT.

The chain combines TRBV6-5 with TRBJ2-2; tentative D call: TRBD2 (5 bases). This CDR3 has 14 amino acids. Between the trimmed V and J ends, which lost 7 bases and 7 bases, there was a span of 16 bases. Germline V gene data show CDR1 as MNHEY and CDR2 as SVGAGI. In DNA form, the CDR3 reads TGTGCCAGCACCATTACGGGCGGGTACGGGGAGCTGTTTTTT. Protein: CASTITGGYGELFF.